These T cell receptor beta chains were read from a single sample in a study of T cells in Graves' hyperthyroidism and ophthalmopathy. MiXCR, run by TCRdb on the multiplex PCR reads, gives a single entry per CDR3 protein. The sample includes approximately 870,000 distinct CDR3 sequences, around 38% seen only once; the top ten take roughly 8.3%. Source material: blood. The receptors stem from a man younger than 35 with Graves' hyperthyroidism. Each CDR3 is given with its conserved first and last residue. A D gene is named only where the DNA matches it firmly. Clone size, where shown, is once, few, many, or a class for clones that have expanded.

CAKVDRGLGGYTF	TGTGCCAAAGTTGACAGGGGCTTGGGTGGCTACACCTTC	TRBD1	TRBV2	TRBJ1-2	-
CASSPDVSEAFF	TGTGCCAGCAGCCCGGACGTTTCTGAAGCTTTCTTT	-	TRBV5-8	TRBJ1-1	few
CATSTLTGGREAFF	TGTGCCACCAGCACCTTGACAGGGGGCAGAGAAGCTTTCTTT	TRBD1	TRBV15	TRBJ1-1	many
CAIKGGSTEAFF	TGTGCCATCAAGGGGGGGAGCACTGAAGCTTTCTTT	-	TRBV2	TRBJ1-1	-
CATSETGTRVEETQYF	TGTGCCACCAGTGAAACAGGGACCAGGGTTGAAGAGACCCAGTACTTC	-	TRBV24-1	TRBJ2-5	many
CASSPAAPHEKLFF	TGTGCCAGCAGCCCAGCAGCCCCACATGAAAAACTGTTTTTT	-	TRBV12-3/TRBV12-4	TRBJ1-4	few
CASSSRAGNQPQHF	TGTGCCAGTAGTTCCAGGGCGGGCAATCAGCCCCAGCATTTT	-	TRBV19	TRBJ1-5	many
CASSEQGWGTEAFF	TGTGCCAGCAGTGAACAGGGATGGGGGACTGAAGCTTTCTTT	-	TRBV25-1	TRBJ1-1	many
CASSRGGKANYGYTF	TGCGCCAGCAGCCGCGGTGGTAAAGCTAACTATGGCTACACCTTC	-	TRBV4-1	TRBJ1-2	many
CATSDPGTSETQYF	TGTGCCACCAGTGATCCTGGGACTAGCGAGACCCAGTACTTC	TRBD2	TRBV24-1	TRBJ2-5	many
CAISESSDQGETEAFF	TGTGCCATCAGTGAGTCCTCCGACCAGGGAGAAACTGAAGCTTTCTTT	-	TRBV10-3	TRBJ1-1	many